The source of this TCR beta chain is a study of OX40 agonist ivuxolimab in advanced cancers. Some background on the complete study: Ivuxolimab was an agonistic, fully human IgG2 monoclonal antibody directed against OX40 (CD134), a costimulatory receptor. Partial responses occurred in three dose-escalation patients: two with cutaneous melanoma and one with hepatocellular carcinoma. Patients were allowed to have had prior anti-PD-1, anti-PD-L1 or anti-CTLA-4 therapy, and approximately 40% of the dose-escalation patients had been treated with checkpoint inhibitors. The purpose of peripheral TCRbeta sequencing was to test whether ivuxolimab changed TCR sequence diversity and led to clonal T-cell expansion. Of the roughly 52 dose-escalation patients, hepatocellular carcinoma was present in around 20, melanoma in approximately 15, renal cell carcinoma in 9 and head and neck cancer in 9. A male proportion of approximately 83% and a mean age of around 60 years, ranging from roughly 23 to 85, were recorded for the dose-escalation cohort. The paper covers the monotherapy dose-escalation part of the phase I ivuxolimab trial, which included N ≈ 57 patients. Intravenous ivuxolimab was administered to patients every 2 weeks at six dose levels: 0.01, 0.1, 0.3, 1.5, 3 and 10 mg/kg. The study at large found these results: In partial responders in the 0.1-3.0 mg/kg groups, normalized peripheral clonal expansion was found to be among the lowest, especially among CD8+ T cells. The antigen specificity of the clonally expanded peripheral T cells was not determined. Low levels of normalized T-cell clonal expansion were also seen in some patients who did not respond. At doses from 0.1 to 3.0 mg/kg, clonal expansion was seen in both CD4+ and CD8+ blood T cells between baseline and week 6. After ivuxolimab, more expanded clones were found on average in CD8+ T cells than in CD4+ T cells.

From the germline V gene (reference sequence), CDR1 is SEHNR and CDR2 is FQNEAQ. A distance of 21 bases separates the germline ends of V and J, which lose 6 bases and 7 bases respectively. The CDR3 numbers 15 residues from cysteine through phenylalanine. The entry retains the CDR3 DNA only, 45 bases that are in frame from base 1. For sequencing of the TCRbeta CDR3 region, genomic DNA was extracted from the sorted cells. The immunoSEQ Assay was used to sequence the TCRbeta CDR3 regions. Entries here come from immuneACCESS through TCRdb and include only in-frame sequences with V and J called. Some clones fail to appear in such tables; in the studies checked, an unresolved V gene covers under half of the shortfall, and the cause of the remainder is unknown. For this sample there are around 56,000 clones; 88% appear just once. In total, the top ten clones hold roughly 11% of the sample. Concerning this clone: Its antigen has not been determined. The record has no base qualities; no much larger clone is one base away.

Patients with autoimmune disease history or receiving systemic immunosuppression were excluded from the trial. Peripheral blood for TCR sequencing was collected from all dose cohorts at baseline, on cycle 4 day 1, and on cycle 7 day 1. The samples were taken from a phase I, first-in-human, multicenter, open-label dose-escalation trial of ivuxolimab. Adults with locally advanced or metastatic melanoma, renal cell, hepatocellular, or head and neck squamous cell carcinoma were enrolled in the trial. Before TCR sequencing, CD4+ T cells and CD8+ T cells were sorted from peripheral blood as separate populations.

The sample here was CD4+ or CD8+ T cells sorted from blood, taken in a trial of the OX40 agonist ivuxolimab. The V and J segments used are TRBV7-9 and TRBJ1-1; the D segment could be TRBD1, given 5 matching bases. The clonotype originates from an adult with an advanced solid tumor such as melanoma, head and neck, liver or kidney cancer. The nucleotide sequence is given as TGTGCCAGCAGATCCAGGGAGAAGGAAGAGGATGAAGCTTTCTTT. Translated, it reads CASRSREKEEDEAFF. The full variable domain, with segments outside the CDR3 supplied by the reference TRBV7-9 and TRBJ1-1 proteins, appears as DTGVSQNPRHKITKRGQNVTFRCDPISEHNRLYWYRQTLGQGPEFLTYFQNEAQLEKSRLLSDRFSAERPKGSFSTLEIQRTEQGDSAMYLCASRSREKEEDEAFFGQGTRLTVV.